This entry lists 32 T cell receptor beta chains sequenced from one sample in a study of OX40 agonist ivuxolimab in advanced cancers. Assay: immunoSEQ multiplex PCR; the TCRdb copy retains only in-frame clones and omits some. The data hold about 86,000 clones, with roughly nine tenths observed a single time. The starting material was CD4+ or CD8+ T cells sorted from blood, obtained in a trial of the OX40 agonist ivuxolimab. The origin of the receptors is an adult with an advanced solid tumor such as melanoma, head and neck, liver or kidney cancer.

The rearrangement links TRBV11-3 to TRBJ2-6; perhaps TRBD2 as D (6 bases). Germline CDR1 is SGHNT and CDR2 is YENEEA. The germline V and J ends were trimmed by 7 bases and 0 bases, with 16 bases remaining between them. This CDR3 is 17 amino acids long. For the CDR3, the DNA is TGTGCCAGCATCGGGGGACGGCCCTCCTCTGGGGCCAACGTCCTGACTTTC. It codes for CASIGGRPSSGANVLTF.

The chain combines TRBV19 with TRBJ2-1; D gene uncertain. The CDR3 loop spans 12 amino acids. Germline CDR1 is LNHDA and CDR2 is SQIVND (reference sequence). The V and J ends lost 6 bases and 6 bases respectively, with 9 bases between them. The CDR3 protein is CASSGPGNEQFF. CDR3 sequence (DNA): TGTGCCAGTAGCGGTCCTGGCAATGAGCAGTTCTTC.

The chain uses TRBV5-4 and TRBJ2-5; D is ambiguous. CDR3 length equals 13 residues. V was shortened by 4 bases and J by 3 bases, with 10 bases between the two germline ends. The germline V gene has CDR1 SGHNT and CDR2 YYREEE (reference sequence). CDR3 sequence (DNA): TGTGCCAGCAGCGTCCGACTGGAAGAGACCCAGTACTTC. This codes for CASSVRLEETQYF.

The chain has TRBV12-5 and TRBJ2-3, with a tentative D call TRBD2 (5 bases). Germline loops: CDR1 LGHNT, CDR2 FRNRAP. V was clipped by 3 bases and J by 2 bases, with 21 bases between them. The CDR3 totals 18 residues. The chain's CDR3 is CASGFHPTKRTPTDTQYF. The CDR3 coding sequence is TGTGCTAGTGGTTTCCACCCGACCAAGCGGACCCCCACAGATACGCAGTATTTT.

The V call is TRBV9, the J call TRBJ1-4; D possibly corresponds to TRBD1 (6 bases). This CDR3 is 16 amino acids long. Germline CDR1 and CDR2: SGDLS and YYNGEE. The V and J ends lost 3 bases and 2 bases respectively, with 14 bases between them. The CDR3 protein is CASSGDTGSTNEKLFF. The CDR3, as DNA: TGTGCCAGCAGCGGGGATACAGGGTCGACTAATGAAAAACTGTTTTTT.

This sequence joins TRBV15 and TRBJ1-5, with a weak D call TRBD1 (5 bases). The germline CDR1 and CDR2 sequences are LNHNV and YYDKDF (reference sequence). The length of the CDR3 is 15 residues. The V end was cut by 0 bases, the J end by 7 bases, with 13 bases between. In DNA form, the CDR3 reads TGTGCCACCAGCAGAGATACGGGTAAGGGGCAGCCCCAGCATTTT. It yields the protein CATSRDTGKGQPQHF. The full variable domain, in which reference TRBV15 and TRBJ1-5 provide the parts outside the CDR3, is DAMVIQNPRYQVTQFGKPVTLSCSQTLNHNVMYWYQQKSSQAPKLLFHYYDKDFNNEADTPDNFQSRRPNTSFCFLDIRSPGLGDTAMYLCATSRDTGKGQPQHFGDGTRLSIL.

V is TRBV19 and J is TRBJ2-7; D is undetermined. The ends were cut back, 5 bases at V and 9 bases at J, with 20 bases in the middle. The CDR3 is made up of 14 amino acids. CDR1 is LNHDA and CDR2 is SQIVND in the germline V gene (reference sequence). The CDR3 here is CASSSPLSSLTQYF. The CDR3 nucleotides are TGTGCCAGTAGTTCTCCGCTTTCGAGCCTGACGCAGTACTTC.

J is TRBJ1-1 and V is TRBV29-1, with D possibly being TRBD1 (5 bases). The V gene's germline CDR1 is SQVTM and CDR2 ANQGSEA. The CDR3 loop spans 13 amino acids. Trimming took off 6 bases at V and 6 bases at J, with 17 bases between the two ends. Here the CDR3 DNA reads TGCAGCGTCCTGGACCGGGACTCCCCTGAAGCTTTCTTT. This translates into CSVLDRDSPEAFF.

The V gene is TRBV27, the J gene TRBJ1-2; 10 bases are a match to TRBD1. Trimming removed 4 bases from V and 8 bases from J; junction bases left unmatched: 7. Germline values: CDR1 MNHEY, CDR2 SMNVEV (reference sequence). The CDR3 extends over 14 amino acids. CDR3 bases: TGTGCCAGCAGTTCGGGACAGGGGCGGAGGGGCTACACCTTC. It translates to CASSSGQGRRGYTF.

The CDR3, as DNA: TGTGCCAGCAGTTTAAGAGCGGGAGGGATTCCTAGCACAGATACGCAGTATTTT. Its translation is CASSLRAGGIPSTDTQYF. The chain carries TRBV7-8 and TRBJ2-3; TRBD2 agrees at 10 bases. V was clipped by 6 bases and J by 0 bases; unmatched bases: 12. This CDR3 is built from 18 residues. CDR1 and CDR2 from the germline V gene are SGHVS and FQNEAQ.

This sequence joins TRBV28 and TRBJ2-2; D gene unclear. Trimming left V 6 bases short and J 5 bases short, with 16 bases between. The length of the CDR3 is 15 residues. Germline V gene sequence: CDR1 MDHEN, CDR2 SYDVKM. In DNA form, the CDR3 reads TGTGCCAGCAGCTCCCCCGGCTATTTAACCGGGGAGCTGTTTTTT. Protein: CASSSPGYLTGELFF.

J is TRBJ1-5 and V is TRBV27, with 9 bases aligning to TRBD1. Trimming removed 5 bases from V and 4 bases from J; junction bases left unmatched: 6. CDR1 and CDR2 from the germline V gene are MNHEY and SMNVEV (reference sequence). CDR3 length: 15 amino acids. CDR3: CASSIMTGGNQPQHF. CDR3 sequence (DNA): TGTGCCAGCAGTATTATGACAGGGGGAAATCAGCCCCAGCATTTT.

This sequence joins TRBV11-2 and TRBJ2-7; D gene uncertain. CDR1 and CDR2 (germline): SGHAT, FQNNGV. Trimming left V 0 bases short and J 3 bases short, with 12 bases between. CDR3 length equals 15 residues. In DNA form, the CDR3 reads TGTGCCAGCAGCTTAGATCTCCAGCAGAGCTACGAGCAGTACTTC. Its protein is CASSLDLQQSYEQYF.

DNA of the CDR3: TGTGCCAGCAGCGCCGTCACAGCAACTAATGAAAAACTGTTTTTT. Translated: CASSAVTATNEKLFF. The rearrangement uses TRBV5-6 and TRBJ1-4; D gene ambiguous. CDR1 and CDR2 from the germline V gene are SGHDT and YYEEEE. V dropped 4 bases and J dropped 0 bases, with 10 bases sitting between them. CDR3 length: 15 amino acids. The whole variable domain, filled in from reference TRBV5-6 and TRBJ1-4, reads DAGVTQSPTHLIKTRGQQVTLRCSPKSGHDTVSWYQQALGQGPQFIFQYYEEEERQRGNFPDRFSGHQFPNYSSELNVNALLLGDSALYLCASSAVTATNEKLFFGSGTQLSVL.

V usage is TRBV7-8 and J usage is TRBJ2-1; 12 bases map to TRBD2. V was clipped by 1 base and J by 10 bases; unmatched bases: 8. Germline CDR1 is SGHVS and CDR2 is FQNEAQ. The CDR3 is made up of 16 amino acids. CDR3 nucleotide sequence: TGTGCCAGCAGCTTAGTACTAGCGGGAGGTTACCGGGAGCAGTTCTTC. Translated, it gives CASSLVLAGGYREQFF.

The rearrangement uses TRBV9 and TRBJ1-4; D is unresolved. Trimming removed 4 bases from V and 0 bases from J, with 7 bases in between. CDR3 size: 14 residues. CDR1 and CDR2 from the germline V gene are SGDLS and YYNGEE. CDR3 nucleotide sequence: TGTGCCAGCAGCTCGACAACAACTAATGAAAAACTGTTTTTT. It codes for CASSSTTTNEKLFF.

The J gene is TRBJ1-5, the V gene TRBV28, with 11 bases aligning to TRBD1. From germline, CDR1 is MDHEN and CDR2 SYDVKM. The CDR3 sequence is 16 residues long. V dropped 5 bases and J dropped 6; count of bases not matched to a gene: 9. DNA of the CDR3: TGTGCCAGCAGTCGCCGGACAGGGGGCTCGGGTCAGCCCCAGCATTTT. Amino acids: CASSRRTGGSGQPQHF.

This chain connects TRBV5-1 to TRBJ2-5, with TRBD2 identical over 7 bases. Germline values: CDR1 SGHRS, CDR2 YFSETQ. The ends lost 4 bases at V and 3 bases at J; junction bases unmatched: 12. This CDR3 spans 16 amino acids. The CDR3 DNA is TGCGCCAGCAGCCAATTAGGGCTAGCGGAAGAAGAGACCCAGTACTTC. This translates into CASSQLGLAEEETQYF.

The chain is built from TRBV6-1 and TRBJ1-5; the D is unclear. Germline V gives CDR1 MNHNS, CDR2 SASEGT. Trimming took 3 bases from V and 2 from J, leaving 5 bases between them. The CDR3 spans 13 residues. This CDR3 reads CASSESGNQPQHF. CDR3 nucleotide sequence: TGTGCCAGCAGTGAGTCAGGCAATCAGCCCCAGCATTTT.

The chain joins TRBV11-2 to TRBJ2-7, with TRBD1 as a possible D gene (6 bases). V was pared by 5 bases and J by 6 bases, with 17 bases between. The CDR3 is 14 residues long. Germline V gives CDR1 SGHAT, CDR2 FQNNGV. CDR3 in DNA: TGTGCCAGCAGCGGGACACCCGACCGCTCCGAGCAGTACTTC. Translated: CASSGTPDRSEQYF.

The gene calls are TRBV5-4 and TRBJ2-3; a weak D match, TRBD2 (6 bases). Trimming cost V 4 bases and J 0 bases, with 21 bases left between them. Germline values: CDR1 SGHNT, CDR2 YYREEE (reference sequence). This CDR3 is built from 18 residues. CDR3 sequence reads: CASSRPAWEELSTDTQYF. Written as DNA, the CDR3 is TGTGCCAGCAGCCGGCCGGCGTGGGAGGAACTTAGCACAGATACGCAGTATTTT.

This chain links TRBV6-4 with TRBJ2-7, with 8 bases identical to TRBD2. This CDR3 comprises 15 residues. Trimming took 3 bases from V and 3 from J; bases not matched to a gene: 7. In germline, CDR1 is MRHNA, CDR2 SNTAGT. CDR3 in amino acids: CASSEVAGTIYEQYF. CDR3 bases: TGTGCCAGCAGTGAGGTAGCGGGAACCATCTACGAGCAGTACTTC.

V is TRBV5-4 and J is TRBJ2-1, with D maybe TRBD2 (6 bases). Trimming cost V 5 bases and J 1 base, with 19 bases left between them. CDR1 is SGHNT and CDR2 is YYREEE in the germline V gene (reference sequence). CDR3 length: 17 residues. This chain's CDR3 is CASRSRDFASSYNEQFF. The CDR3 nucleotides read TGTGCCAGCAGGAGCAGGGACTTCGCTTCTTCCTACAATGAGCAGTTCTTC.

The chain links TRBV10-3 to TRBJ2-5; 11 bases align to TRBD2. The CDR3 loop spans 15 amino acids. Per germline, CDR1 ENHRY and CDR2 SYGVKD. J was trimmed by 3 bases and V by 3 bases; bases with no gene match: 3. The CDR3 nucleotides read TGTGCCATCAGTGAACTAGCGGGAGTCGAAGAGACCCAGTACTTC. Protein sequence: CAISELAGVEETQYF.

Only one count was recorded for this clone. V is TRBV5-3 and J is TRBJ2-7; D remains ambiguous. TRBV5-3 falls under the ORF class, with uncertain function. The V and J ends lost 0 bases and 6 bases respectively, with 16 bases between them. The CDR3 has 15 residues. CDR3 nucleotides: TGTGCCAGAAGCTTGGTGGCCAGCCCTCCGCGCGAGCAGTACTTC. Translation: CARSLVASPPREQYF.

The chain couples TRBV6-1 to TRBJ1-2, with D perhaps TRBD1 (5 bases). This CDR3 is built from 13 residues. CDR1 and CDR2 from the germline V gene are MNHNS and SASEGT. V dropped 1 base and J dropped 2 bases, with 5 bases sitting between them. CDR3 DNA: TGTGCCAGCAGTGAAGGGACAAACTATGGCTACACCTTC. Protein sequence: CASSEGTNYGYTF.

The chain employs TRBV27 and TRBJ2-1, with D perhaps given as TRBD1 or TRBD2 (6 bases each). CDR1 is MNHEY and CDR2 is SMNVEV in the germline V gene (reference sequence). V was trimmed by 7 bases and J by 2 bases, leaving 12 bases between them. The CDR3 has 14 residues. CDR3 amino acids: CASTYGGPYNEQFF. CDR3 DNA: TGTGCCAGCACCTACGGGGGCCCCTACAATGAGCAGTTCTTC.

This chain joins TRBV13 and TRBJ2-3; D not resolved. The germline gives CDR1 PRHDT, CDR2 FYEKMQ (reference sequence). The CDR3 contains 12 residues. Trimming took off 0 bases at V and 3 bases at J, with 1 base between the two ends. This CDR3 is CASSLGTDTQYF. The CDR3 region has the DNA TGTGCCAGCAGCTTAGGGACAGATACGCAGTATTTT. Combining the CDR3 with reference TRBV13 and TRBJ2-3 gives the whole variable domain AAGVIQSPRHLIKEKRETATLKCYPIPRHDTVYWYQQGPGQDPQFLISFYEKMQSDKGSIPDRFSAQQFSDYHSELNMSSLELGDSALYFCASSLGTDTQYFGPGTRLTVL.

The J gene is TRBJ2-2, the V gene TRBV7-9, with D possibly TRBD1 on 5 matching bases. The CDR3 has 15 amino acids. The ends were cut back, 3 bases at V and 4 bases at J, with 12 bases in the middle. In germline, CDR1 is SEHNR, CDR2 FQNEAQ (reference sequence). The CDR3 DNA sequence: TGTGCCAGCAGCTTTCTGGGGCTTGGCACCGGGGAGCTGTTTTTT. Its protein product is CASSFLGLGTGELFF.

CDR3 nucleotides: TGTGCCTGTTCCCGGACAGGGGCGGGAGAGCAGTACTTC. Its protein is CACSRTGAGEQYF. The V and J genes are TRBV19 and TRBJ2-7; 9 bases are shared with TRBD1. V gave up 11 bases and J gave up 7 bases; unmatched junction bases: 12. The CDR3 runs 13 residues. Germline V gene data show CDR1 as LNHDA and CDR2 as SQIVND (reference sequence).

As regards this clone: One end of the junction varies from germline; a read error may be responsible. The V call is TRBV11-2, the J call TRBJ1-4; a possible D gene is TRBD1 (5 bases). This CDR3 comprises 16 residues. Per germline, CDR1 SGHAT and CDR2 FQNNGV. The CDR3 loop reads CASSLEGPAENEKLFF. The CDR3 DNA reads TGTGCCAGTAGCTTAGAGGGGCCAGCAGAAAATGAAAAACTGTTTTTT.

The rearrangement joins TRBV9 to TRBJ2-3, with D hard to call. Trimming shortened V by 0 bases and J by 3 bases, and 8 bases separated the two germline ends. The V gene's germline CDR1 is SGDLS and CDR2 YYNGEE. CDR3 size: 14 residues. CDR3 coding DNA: TGTGCCAGCAGCGTAGTGGGTGAGACAGATACGCAGTATTTT. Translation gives CASSVVGETDTQYF.